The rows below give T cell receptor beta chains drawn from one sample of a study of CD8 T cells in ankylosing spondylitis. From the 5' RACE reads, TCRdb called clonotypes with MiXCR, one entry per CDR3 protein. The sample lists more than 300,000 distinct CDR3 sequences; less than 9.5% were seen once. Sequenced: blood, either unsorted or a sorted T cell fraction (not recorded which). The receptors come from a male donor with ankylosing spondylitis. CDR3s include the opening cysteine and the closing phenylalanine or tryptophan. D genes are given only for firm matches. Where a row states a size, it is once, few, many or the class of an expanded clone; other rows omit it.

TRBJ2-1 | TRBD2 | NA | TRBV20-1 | CSAIGAGRRYNEQFF | TGCAGTGCCATAGGGGCCGGGAGGCGGTACAATGAGCAGTTCTTC
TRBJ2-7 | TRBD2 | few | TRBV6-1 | CATPRIGEGISYEQYF | TGTGCCACCCCCCGGATTGGGGAGGGAATCTCGTACGAGCAGTACTTC
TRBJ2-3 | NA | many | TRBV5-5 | CASSPLPLGDTQYF | TGTGCCAGCAGCCCTCTGCCTCTCGGAGATACGCAGTATTTT
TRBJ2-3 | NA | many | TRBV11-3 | CASSSHTDTQYF | TGTGCCAGCAGCTCGCACACAGATACGCAGTATTTT
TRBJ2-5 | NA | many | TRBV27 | CASSLGGNQETQYF | TGTGCCAGCAGTTTAGGGGGGAACCAAGAGACCCAGTACTTC
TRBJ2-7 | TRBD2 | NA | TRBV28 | CASSQGGGRWYEQYF | TGTGCCAGCAGCCAAGGCGGCGGGAGGTGGTACGAGCAGTACTTC
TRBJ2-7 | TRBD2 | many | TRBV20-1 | CSARDSRESIYEQYF | TGCAGTGCTAGAGATTCGCGGGAGAGCATCTACGAGCAGTACTTC
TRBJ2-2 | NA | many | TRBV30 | CAWSTGLPGTGELFF | TGTGCCTGGAGTACGGGACTCCCGGGCACCGGGGAGCTGTTTTTT
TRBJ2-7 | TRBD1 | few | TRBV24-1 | CATSETGTTYEQYF | TGTGCCACCAGTGAGACAGGGACGACCTACGAGCAGTACTTC
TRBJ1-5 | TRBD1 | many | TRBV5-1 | CASSLWTGEQPQHF | TGCGCCAGCAGCTTATGGACAGGGGAACAGCCCCAGCATTTT
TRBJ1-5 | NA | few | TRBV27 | CASSFGRYQPQHF | TGTGCCAGCAGTTTCGGAAGGTATCAGCCCCAGCATTTT
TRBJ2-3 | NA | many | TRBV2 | CASSSGPGSTDTQYF | TGTGCCAGCAGTTCGGGTCCTGGGAGCACAGATACGCAGTATTTT
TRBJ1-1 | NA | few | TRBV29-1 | CSVGGGWVYTEAFF | TGCAGCGTTGGGGGGGGCTGGGTATACACTGAAGCTTTCTTT
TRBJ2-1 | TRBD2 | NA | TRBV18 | CASSPWLAGSSYNEQFF | TGTGCCAGCTCACCGTGGCTAGCGGGTAGCTCCTACAATGAGCAGTTCTTC
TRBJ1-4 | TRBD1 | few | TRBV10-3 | CAISTGGEKLFF | TGTGCCATCAGTACAGGGGGTGAAAAACTGTTTTTT
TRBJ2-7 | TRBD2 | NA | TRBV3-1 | CASSQPGLAGVPFEQYF | TGTGCCAGCAGCCAACCCGGACTAGCGGGAGTTCCCTTCGAGCAGTACTTC
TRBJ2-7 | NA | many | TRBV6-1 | CASLAGINEQYF | TGTGCCAGCCTCGCAGGGATCAACGAGCAGTACTTC
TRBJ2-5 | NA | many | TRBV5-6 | CASSLGGLDLETQYF | TGTGCCAGCAGCTTGGGGGGTCTGGATTTGGAGACCCAGTACTTC
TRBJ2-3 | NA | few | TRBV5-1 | CASSLVGTFTDTQYF | TGCGCCAGCAGCCTGGTAGGCACTTTCACAGATACGCAGTATTTT
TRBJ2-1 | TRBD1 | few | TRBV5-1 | CASSLGFRTGNEQFF | TGCGCCAGCAGCTTGGGCTTTCGGACAGGGAACGAGCAGTTCTTC
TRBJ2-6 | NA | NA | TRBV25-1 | CASSGGRSGYGANVLTF | TGTGCCAGCAGTGGCGGAAGATCGGGGTATGGGGCCAACGTCCTGACTTTC
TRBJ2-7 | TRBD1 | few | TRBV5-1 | CASSRQGPLRDEQYF | TGCGCCAGCAGCCGACAGGGCCCCCTTCGGGACGAGCAGTACTTC
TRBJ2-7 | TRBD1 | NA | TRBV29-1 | CSVEDLGQGRREQYF | TGCAGCGTTGAAGATCTAGGACAGGGAAGGAGAGAGCAGTACTTC
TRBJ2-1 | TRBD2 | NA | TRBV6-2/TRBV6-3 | CASSYSSGGNGEQFF | TGTGCCAGCAGTTATTCGAGCGGGGGGAATGGAGAGCAGTTCTTC
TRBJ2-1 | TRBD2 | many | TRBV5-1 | CASSLAGTSGRARQFF | TGCGCCAGCAGCTTGGCCGGGACTAGCGGGAGGGCCCGGCAGTTCTTC
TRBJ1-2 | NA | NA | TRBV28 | CASRANPPSRGYGYTF | TGTGCCAGCAGGGCTAACCCACCCAGTAGGGGCTATGGCTACACCTTC
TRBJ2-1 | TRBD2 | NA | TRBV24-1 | CATTSGRGEQFF | TGTGCCACCACTAGCGGGAGGGGTGAGCAGTTCTTC
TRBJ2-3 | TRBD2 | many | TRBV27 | CASSLDRSGRSDTQYF | TGTGCCAGCAGTTTAGACCGAAGCGGGAGATCAGATACGCAGTATTTT
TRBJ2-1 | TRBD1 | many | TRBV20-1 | CSALRGTGIPHSEQFF | TGCAGTGCCCTCCGGGGGACAGGGATTCCCCACAGTGAGCAGTTCTTC
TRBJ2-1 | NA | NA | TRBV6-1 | CASSAGTPYNEQFF | TGTGCCAGCAGTGCTGGGACACCTTACAATGAGCAGTTCTTC
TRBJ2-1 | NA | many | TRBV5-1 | CASSWIRDFNNEQFF | TGCGCCAGCAGCTGGATCCGGGACTTTAACAATGAGCAGTTCTTC
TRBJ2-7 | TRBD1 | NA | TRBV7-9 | CASSSPDRAYEQYF | TGTGCCAGCAGCTCCCCGGACAGGGCTTACGAGCAGTACTTC
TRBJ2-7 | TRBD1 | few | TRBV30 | CAAKGTGDYEQYF | TGTGCCGCCAAGGGGACAGGGGACTACGAGCAGTACTTC
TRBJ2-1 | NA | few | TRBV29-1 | CSAGVDRTYNEQFF | TGCAGCGCGGGGGTGGACAGAACCTACAATGAGCAGTTCTTC
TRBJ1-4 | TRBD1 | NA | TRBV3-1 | CASSWGQGPSNEKLFF | TGTGCCAGCAGCTGGGGACAGGGCCCTAGTAATGAAAAACTGTTTTTT
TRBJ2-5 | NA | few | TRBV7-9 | CASSPRGSETQYF | TGTGCCAGCAGCCCACGAGGTTCGGAGACCCAGTACTTC
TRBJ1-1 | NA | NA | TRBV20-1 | CSASRESSFTEAFF | TGCAGTGCCAGCAGGGAGTCCAGCTTCACTGAAGCTTTCTTT
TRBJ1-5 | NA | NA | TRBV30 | CAWSQGGNQPQHF | TGTGCCTGGAGTCAGGGAGGCAATCAGCCCCAGCATTTT
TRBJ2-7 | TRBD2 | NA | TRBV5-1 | CASRTSGRGEQYF | TGCGCCAGCAGGACTAGCGGGAGAGGAGAGCAGTACTTC
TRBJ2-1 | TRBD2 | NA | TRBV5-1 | CASSPSYFAAGGLLDEQFF | TGCGCCAGCAGCCCGAGCTATTTCGCAGCGGGAGGGCTTTTGGATGAGCAGTTCTTC
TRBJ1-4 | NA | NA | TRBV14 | CASSQVRAPGEKLFF | TGTGCCAGCAGCCAAGTTCGGGCTCCAGGCGAAAAACTGTTTTTT
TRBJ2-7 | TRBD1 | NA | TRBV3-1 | CASSQEGQGVDHEQYF | TGTGCCAGCAGCCAAGAGGGACAGGGGGTCGACCACGAGCAGTACTTC
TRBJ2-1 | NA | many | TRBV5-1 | CASSFSGLGINEQFF | TGCGCCAGCAGCTTTTCGGGGTTGGGGATCAATGAGCAGTTCTTC
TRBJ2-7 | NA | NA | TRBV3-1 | CASSRTGIPEQYF | TGTGCCAGCAGCCGAACAGGGATACCCGAGCAGTACTTC
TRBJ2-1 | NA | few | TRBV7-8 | CASSLARVSGSSYNEQFF | TGTGCCAGCAGCTTAGCGCGGGTTAGCGGTTCCTCCTACAATGAGCAGTTCTTC